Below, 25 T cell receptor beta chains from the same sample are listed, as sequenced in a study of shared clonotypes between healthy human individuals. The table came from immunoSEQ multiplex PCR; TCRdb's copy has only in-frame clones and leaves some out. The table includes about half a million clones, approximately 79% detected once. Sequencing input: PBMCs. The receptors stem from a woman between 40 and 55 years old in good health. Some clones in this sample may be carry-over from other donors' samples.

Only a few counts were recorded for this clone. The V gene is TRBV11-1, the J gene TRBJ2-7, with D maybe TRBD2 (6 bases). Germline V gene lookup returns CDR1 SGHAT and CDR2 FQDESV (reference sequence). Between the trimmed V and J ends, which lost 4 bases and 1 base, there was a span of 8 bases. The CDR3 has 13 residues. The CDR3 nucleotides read TGTGCCAGCAGCTGGGAGGTATCCTACGAGCAGTACTTC. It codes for CASSWEVSYEQYF.

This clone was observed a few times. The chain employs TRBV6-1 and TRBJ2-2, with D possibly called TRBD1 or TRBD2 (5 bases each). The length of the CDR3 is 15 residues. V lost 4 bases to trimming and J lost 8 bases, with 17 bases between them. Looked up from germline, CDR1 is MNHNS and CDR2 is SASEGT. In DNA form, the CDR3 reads TGTGCCAGCAGTGGCTCTGGGACGGTAGCTGGGGAGCTGTTTTTT. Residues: CASSGSGTVAGELFF.

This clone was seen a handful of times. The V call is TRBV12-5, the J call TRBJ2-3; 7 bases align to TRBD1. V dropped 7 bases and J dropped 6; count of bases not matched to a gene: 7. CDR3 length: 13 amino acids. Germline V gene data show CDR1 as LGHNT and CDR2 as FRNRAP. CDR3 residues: CASVPSTGDTQYF. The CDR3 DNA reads TGTGCTAGTGTTCCGTCGACAGGGGATACGCAGTATTTT.

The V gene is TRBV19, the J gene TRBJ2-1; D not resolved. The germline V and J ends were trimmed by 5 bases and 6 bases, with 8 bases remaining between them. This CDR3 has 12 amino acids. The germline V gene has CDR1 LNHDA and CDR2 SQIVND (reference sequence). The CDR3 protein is CASSWVPNEQFF. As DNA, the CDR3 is TGTGCCAGTAGTTGGGTACCCAATGAGCAGTTCTTC.

The CDR3 protein is CASSDTGGPSSGNTIYF. The CDR3 region has the DNA TGTGCCAGCAGCGATACAGGGGGCCCGAGCTCTGGAAACACCATATATTTT. This sequence joins TRBV4-2 and TRBJ1-3; TRBD1 aligns across 9 bases. The germline V gene encodes CDR1 LGHNA and CDR2 YNFKEQ. The junction had 8 bases not matched to a gene; V was cut back by 5 bases and J by 0 bases. The CDR3 consists of 17 residues.

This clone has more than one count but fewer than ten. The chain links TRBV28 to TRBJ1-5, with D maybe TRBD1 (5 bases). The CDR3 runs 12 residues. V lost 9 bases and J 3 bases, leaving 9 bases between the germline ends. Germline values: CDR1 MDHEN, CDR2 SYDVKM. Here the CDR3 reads CASDRSNQPQHF. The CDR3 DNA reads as TGTGCCAGTGACAGATCCAATCAGCCCCAGCATTTT.

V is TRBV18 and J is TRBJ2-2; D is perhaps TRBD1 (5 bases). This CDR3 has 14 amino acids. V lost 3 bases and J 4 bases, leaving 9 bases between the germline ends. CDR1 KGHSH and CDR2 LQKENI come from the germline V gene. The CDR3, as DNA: TGTGCCAGCTCACCGACAGCCTCCACCGGGGAGCTGTTTTTT. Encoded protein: CASSPTASTGELFF.

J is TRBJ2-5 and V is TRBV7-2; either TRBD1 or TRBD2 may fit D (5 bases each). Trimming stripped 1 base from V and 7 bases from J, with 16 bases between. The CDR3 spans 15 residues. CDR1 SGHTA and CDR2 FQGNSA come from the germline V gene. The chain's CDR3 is CASSLEGPGVGTQYF. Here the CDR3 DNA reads TGTGCCAGCAGCTTAGAGGGACCCGGTGTTGGGACCCAGTACTTC.

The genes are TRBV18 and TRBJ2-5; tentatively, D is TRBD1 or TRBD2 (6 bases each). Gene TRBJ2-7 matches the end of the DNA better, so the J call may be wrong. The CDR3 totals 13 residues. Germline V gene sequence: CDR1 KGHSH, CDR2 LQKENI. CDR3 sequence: CASSPRGGGEQYF. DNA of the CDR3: TGTGCCAGCTCACCCAGGGGAGGAGGCGAGCAGTACTTC.

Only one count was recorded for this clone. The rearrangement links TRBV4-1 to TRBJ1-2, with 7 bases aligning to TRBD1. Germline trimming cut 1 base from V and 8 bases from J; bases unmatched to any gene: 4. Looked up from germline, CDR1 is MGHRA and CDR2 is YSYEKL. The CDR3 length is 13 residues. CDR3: CASSQATGYGYTF. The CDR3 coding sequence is TGCGCCAGCAGCCAAGCGACAGGGTACGGCTACACCTTC.

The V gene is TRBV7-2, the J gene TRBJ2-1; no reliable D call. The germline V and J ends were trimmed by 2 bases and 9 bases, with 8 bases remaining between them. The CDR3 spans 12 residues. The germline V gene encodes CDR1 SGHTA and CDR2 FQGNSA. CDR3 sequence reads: CASSLYSSEQFF. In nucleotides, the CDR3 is TGTGCCAGCAGCTTATATAGCAGTGAGCAGTTCTTC. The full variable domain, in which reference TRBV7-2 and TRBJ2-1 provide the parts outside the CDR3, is GAGVSQSPSNKVTEKGKDVELRCDPISGHTALYWYRQSLGQGLEFLIYFQGNSAPDKSGLPSDRFSAERTGGSVSTLTIQRTQQEDSAVYLCASSLYSSEQFFGPGTRLTVL.

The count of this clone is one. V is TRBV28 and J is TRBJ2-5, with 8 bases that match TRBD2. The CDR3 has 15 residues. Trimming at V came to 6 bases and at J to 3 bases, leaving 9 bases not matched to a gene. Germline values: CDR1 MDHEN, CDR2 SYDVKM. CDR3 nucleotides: TGTGCCAGCAGCTTCCAAGTTAGCGGGAAAGAGACCCAGTACTTC. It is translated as CASSFQVSGKETQYF.

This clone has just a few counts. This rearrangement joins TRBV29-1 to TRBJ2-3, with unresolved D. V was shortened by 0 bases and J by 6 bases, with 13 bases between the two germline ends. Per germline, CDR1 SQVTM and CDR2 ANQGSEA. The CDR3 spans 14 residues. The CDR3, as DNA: TGCAGCGTTGAAGATACGTTATGGTTTGATACGCAGTATTTT. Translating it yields CSVEDTLWFDTQYF.

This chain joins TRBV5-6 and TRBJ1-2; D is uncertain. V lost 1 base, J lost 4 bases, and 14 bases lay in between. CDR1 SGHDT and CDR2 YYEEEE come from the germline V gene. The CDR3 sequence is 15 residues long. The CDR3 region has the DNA TGTGCCAGCAGCTTGCGGTTTTCCGGACCCTATGGCTACACCTTC. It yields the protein CASSLRFSGPYGYTF.

The CDR3: CASSRTGSPKTEAFF. The CDR3 bases are TGCGCCAGCAGCCGAACAGGGTCCCCGAAGACTGAAGCTTTCTTT. The rearrangement uses TRBV5-1 and TRBJ1-1; maybe TRBD1 (6 bases). This CDR3 has 15 residues. V lost 4 bases to trimming and J lost 5 bases, with 18 bases between them. Per the germline V gene, CDR1 is SGHRS and CDR2 is YFSETQ.

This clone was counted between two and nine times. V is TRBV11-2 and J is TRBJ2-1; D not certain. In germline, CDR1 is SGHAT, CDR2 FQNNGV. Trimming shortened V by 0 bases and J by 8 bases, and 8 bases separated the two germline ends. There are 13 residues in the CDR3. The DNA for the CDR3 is TGTGCCAGCAGCTTAGATCACCTCGATGAGCAGTTCTTC. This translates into CASSLDHLDEQFF.

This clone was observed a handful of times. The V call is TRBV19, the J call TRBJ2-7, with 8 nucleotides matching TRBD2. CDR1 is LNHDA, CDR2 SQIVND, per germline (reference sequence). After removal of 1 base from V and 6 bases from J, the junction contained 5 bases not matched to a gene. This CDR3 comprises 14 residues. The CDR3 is CASSIGSGILEQYF. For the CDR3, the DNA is TGTGCCAGTAGTATAGGTAGCGGGATTCTCGAGCAGTACTTC.

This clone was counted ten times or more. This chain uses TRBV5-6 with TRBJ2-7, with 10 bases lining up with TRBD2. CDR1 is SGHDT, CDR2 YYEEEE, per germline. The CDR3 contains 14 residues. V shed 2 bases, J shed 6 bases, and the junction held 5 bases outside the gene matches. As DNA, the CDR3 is TGTGCCAGCAGCTTTTCGGGACTAGCGAGCGAGCAGTACTTC. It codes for CASSFSGLASEQYF.

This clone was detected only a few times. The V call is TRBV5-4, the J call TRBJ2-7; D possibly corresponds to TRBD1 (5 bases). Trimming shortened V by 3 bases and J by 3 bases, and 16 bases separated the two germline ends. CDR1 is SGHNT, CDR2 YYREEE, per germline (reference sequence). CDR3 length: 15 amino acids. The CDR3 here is CASSSDQGNRYEQYF. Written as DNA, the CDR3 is TGTGCCAGCAGCTCTGACCAGGGAAACCGCTACGAGCAGTACTTC.

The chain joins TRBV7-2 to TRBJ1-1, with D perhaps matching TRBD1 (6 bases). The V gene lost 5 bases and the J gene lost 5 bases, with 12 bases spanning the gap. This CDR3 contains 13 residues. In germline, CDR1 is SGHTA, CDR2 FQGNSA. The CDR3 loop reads CASSQGQTTEAFF. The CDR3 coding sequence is TGTGCCAGCAGCCAAGGACAGACAACTGAAGCTTTCTTT.

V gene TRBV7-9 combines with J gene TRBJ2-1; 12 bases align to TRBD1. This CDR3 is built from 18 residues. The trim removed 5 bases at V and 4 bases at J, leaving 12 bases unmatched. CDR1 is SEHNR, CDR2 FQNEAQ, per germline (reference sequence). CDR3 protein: CASSQVTGTGGPYNEQFF. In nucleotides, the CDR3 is TGTGCCAGCAGCCAAGTGACCGGGACAGGGGGCCCGTACAATGAGCAGTTCTTC.

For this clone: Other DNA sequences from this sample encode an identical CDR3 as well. CDR3 sequence: CASSQDPTGELFF. The CDR3 region has the DNA TGTGCCAGCAGCCAAGACCCCACCGGGGAGCTGTTTTTT. The chain links TRBV4-2 to TRBJ2-2; no definite D call. V lost 0 bases and J 4 bases, leaving 3 bases between the germline ends. CDR1 LGHNA and CDR2 YNFKEQ come from the germline V gene. The length of the CDR3 is 13 residues.

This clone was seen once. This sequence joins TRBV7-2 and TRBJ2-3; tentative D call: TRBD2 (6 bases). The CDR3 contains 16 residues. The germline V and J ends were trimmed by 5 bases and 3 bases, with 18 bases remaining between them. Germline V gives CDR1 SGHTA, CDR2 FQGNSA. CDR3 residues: CASSLNGGSTTDTQYF. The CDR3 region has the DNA TGTGCCAGCAGCCTCAACGGGGGTAGTACTACAGATACGCAGTATTTT.

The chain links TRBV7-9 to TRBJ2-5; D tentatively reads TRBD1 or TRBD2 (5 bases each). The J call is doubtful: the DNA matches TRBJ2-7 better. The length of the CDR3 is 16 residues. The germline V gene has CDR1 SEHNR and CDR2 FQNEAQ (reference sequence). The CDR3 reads CASSRPPSGPGYEQYF. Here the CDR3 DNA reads TGTGCCAGCAGCCGACCCCCTTCGGGGCCGGGTTACGAGCAGTACTTC.

CDR3 sequence: CASSTGAGADTQYF. The CDR3 DNA reads TGTGCCAGCTCGACAGGGGCGGGGGCAGATACGCAGTATTTT. V is TRBV18 and J is TRBJ2-3; weak D call: TRBD1 (8 bases). Germline V gives CDR1 KGHSH, CDR2 LQKENI. The V end was cut by 6 bases, the J end by 4 bases, with 14 bases between. The CDR3 totals 14 residues.